This record covers a single TCR beta chain. A quantity of roughly 0.5 to 1 ug RNA underwent reverse transcription using random hexamers. The CDR3 of TCR beta was amplified by immunoSEQ multiplex PCR across 54 Vbeta and 13 Jbeta. TCRdb reanalysed the immunoSEQ multiplex PCR reads using MiXCR and keeps one entry per CDR3 protein. This sample has 300,000 to 350,000 distinct CDR3 sequences, with 90% to 95% found just once. With 4 bases removed from V and 7 bases from J, the gap between germline ends came to 17 bases. CDR3 length: 14 residues. Per the germline V gene, CDR1 is GTSNPN and CDR2 is SVGIG (reference sequence). The data were obtained in a study of CD8 T cells in Susac syndrome. CD8+ and CD4+ T cells from blood underwent TCR beta sequencing. The multiple sclerosis control group comprised treatment-naive patients with stable or active relapsing-remitting disease.

The rearrangement joins TRBV30 to TRBJ1-5, with D perhaps TRBD1 (6 bases). The sequencing sample was made of CD4+ T cells from PBMCs. This sequence originates from a human donor with multiple sclerosis. CDR3 in amino acids: CAWNTGSARQPQHF. Written as DNA, the CDR3 is TGTGCCTGGAATACAGGGTCGGCTAGACAGCCCCAGCATTTT. Supplemented by reference TRBV30 and TRBJ1-5, the full variable domain reads SQTIHQWPATLVQPVGSPLSLECTVEGTSNPNLYWYRQAAGRGLQLLFYSVGIGQISSEVPQNLSASRPQDRQFILSSKKLLLSDSGFYLCAWNTGSARQPQHFGDGTRLSIL.